This T cell receptor beta chain was sequenced for a study of blood T cells in healthy people across ages. Together with a sample-barcoded 5' primer, a J-beta primer mix was included in a second PCR lasting about 6 to 12 cycles. MiXCR was run by TCRdb on the 5' RACE reads, yielding one entry per CDR3 protein. Here the sample spans over a million distinct CDR3 sequences, 20% to 25% being singletons. This CDR3 region has 14 residues. Germline CDR1 reads LGHNA; CDR2 reads YNFKEQ. J lost 5 bases, V lost 4 bases, and 5 bases had no gene match. This same sample was also part of a study on T cells of mothers and their children. Per that paper: Donation was provided by three healthy Caucasian mothers along with their six children. RNA was extracted, and all of it went into cDNA synthesis at about 1.5 ug per 15 ul.

This sequence joins TRBV4-2 and TRBJ1-2, with 9 bases identical to TRBD1. This TCR was sampled from a girl between 2 and 10 years old in good health. Sequenced: blood. Written as DNA, the CDR3 is TGTGCCAGCAGCCGAGGGACAGGGTCATATGGCTACACCTTC. Residues: CASSRGTGSYGYTF.